The TCR beta chain described here comes from a study of response to subunit inactivated influenza vaccine. Per germline, CDR1 DFQATT and CDR2 SNEGSKA (reference sequence). CDR3 length: 18 residues. With 1 base clipped from V and 0 bases from J, the junction kept 9 bases outside the gene matches. Study-wide results and caveats: Every seasonal influenza vaccination brings in few new T cells, the authors suggested.

About this clonotype: Its antigen is currently unknown.

TCRdb reprocessed the RT-PCR reads via MiXCR and lists one record per CDR3 protein. This sample has roughly 160,000 distinct CDR3 sequences, with about 10% found just once. The chain couples TRBV20-1 to TRBJ2-5; TRBD2 aligns across 12 bases. This specimen consisted of CD8+ T cells sorted from PBMCs, obtained less than 30 months after vaccination. The source of this sequence is a man between 50 and 75 years old who received an inactivated influenza vaccine. CDR3 sequence: CSARAGLAGRSYQETQYF. In DNA, the CDR3 is TGCAGTGCTAGAGCTGGACTAGCGGGGCGATCGTACCAAGAGACCCAGTACTTC.